This T cell receptor beta chain was captured in a study of blood T cell repertoires in COVID-19. As for the study in general: Acute and convalescent COVID-19 samples came from the United States, Italy and Spain. PBMCs, B-cell-depleted T cells, or T cells provided the cDNA or gDNA that made up the material.

The CDR3 runs to 15 residues. V was clipped by 11 bases and J by 1 base, with 20 bases between them. Per germline, CDR1 MDHEN and CDR2 SYDVKM. Per the original methods: Using reference gene primer amplification, nucleated cell counts were estimated. Data came from immunoSEQ multiplex PCR; TCRdb stores just in-frame clones and leaves some out. V and J calls plus clone size are reproduced from that table; the DNA served to infer D and trimming. This table holds 18,000 or so clones, 75% to 90% found once. This clonotype was obtained from a man in his 60s with active COVID-19. The chain joins TRBV28 to TRBJ1-1; a possible D gene is TRBD1 (5 bases). Sequenced sample: peripheral blood. DNA of the CDR3: TGTGCCGGAAAAAGAGCAGGGTCAAAGAACACTGAAGCTTTCTTT. Its translation: CAGKRAGSKNTEAFF.